The clone carrying this TCR beta chain has only one observation. The antigen is undetermined. TCR beta VDJ and CDR3 profiles were obtained from a genomic DNA template. TCRdb fed the reads into MiXCR, producing one record per CDR3 protein. Of about 180,000 distinct CDR3 sequences listed, around 48% are singletons. This sample is part of a study of CD8+CD57+ T cells in acquired aplastic anemia. Notes on the study in general: Around 30 was the count of CD8+ CDR3 sequences that patients shared with controls.

It was patients with CD8+CD57+ cell expansion by flow cytometry who were chosen for sequencing. Germline loops: CDR1 KGHDR, CDR2 SFDVKD. Deletions cut 6 bases from V and 1 base from J, with 10 bases between. This CDR3 contains 14 residues. The chain couples TRBV24-1 to TRBJ2-3; a possible D gene is TRBD2 (5 bases). The sequenced sample was sorted CD4+, CD8+, or CD8+CD57+ T cells (not recorded which) from PBMCs. The sequence was collected from a human donor with aplastic anemia. CDR3 in amino acids: CATSIDGGTDTQYF. CDR3 nucleotide sequence: TGTGCCACCAGTATAGACGGGGGCACAGATACGCAGTATTTT.